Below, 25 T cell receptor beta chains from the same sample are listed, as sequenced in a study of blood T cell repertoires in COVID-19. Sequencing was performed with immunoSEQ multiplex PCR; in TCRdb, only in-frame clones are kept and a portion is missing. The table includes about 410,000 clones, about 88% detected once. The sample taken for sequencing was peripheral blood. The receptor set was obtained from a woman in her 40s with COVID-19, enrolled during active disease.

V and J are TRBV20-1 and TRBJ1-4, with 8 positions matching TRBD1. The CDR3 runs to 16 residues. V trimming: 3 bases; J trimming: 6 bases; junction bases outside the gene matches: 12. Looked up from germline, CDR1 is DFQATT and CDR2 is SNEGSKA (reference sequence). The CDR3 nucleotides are TGCAGTGCTAGTCTCAACGGGGGACAGGTGGATGAAAAACTGTTTTTT. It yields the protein CSASLNGGQVDEKLFF.

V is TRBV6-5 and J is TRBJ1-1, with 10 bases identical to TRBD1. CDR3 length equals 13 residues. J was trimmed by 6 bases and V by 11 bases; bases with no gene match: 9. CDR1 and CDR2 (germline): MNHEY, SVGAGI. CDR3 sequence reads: CAGQRQGAAEAFF. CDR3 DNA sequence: TGTGCCGGCCAGAGACAGGGGGCCGCTGAAGCTTTCTTT.

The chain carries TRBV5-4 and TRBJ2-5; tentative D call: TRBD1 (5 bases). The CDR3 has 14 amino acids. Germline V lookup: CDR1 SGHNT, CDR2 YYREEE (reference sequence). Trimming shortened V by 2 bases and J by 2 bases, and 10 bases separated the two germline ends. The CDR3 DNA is TGTGCCAGCAGCTTACCCGACAGACAAGAGACCCAGTACTTC. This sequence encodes CASSLPDRQETQYF. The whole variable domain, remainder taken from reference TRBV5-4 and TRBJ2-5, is ETGVTQSPTHLIKTRGQQVTLRCSSQSGHNTVSWYQQALGQGPQFIFQYYREEENGRGNFPPRFSGLQFPNYSSELNVNALELDDSALYLCASSLPDRQETQYFGPGTRLLVL.

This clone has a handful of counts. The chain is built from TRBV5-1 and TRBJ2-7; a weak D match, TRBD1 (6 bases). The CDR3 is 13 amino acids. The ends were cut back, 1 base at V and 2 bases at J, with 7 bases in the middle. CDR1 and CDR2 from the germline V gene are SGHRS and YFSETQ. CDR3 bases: TGCGCCAGCAGCTTGTACAGGGCCTACGAGCAGTACTTC. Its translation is CASSLYRAYEQYF.

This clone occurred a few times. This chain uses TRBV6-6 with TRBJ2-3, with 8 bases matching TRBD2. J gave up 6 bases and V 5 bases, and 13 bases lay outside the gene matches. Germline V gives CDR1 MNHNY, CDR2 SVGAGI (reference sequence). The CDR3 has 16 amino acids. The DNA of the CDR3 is TGTGCCAGCAGTCGATCCGGGACTAGGGAAATTGATACGCAGTATTTT. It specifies CASSRSGTREIDTQYF.

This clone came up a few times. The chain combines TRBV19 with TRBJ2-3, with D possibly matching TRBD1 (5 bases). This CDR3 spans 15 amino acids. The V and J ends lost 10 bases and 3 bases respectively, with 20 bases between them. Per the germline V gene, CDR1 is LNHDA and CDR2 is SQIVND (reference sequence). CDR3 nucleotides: TGTGCCACCGCGATTAGGGGCTTGGGGACAGATACGCAGTATTTT. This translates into CATAIRGLGTDTQYF.

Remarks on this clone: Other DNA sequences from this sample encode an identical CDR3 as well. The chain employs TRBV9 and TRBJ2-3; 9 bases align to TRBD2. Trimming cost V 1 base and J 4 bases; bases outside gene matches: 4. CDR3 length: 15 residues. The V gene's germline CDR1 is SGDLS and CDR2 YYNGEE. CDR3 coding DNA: TGTGCCAGCAGCGTATGGCGGGGGGGGGCAGATACGCAGTATTTT. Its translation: CASSVWRGGADTQYF.

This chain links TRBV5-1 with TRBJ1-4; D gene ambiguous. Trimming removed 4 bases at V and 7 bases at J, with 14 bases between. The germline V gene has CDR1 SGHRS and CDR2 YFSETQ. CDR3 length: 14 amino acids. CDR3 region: CASSPNEVAEKLFF. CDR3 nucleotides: TGCGCCAGCAGCCCAAACGAGGTGGCTGAAAAACTGTTTTTT. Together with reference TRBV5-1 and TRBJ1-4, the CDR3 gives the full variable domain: KAGVTQTPRYLIKTRGQQVTLSCSPISGHRSVSWYQQTPGQGLQFLFEYFSETQRNKGNFPGRFSGRQFSNSRSEMNVSTLELGDSALYLCASSPNEVAEKLFFGSGTQLSVL.

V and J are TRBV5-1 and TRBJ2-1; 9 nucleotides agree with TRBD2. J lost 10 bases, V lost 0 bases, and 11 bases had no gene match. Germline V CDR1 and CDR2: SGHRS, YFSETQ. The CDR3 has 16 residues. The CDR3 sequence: CASSLAGLAGRVEQFF. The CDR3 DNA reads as TGCGCCAGCAGCTTGGCCGGCCTAGCGGGAAGGGTCGAGCAGTTCTTC. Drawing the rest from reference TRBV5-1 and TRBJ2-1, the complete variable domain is KAGVTQTPRYLIKTRGQQVTLSCSPISGHRSVSWYQQTPGQGLQFLFEYFSETQRNKGNFPGRFSGRQFSNSRSEMNVSTLELGDSALYLCASSLAGLAGRVEQFFGPGTRLTVL.

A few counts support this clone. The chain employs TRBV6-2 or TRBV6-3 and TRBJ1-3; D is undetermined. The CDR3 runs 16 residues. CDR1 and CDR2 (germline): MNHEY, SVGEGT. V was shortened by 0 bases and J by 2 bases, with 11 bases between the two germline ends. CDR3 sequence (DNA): TGTGCCAGCAGTTACTCCCAGGAATCTACTGGAAACACCATATATTTT. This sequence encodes CASSYSQESTGNTIYF.

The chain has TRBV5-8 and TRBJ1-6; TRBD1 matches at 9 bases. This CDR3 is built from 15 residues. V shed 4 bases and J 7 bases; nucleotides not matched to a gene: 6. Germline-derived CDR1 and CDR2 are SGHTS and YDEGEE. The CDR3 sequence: CASSTFGTGNSPLHF. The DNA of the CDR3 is TGTGCCAGCAGCACCTTCGGGACAGGGAATTCACCCCTCCACTTT.

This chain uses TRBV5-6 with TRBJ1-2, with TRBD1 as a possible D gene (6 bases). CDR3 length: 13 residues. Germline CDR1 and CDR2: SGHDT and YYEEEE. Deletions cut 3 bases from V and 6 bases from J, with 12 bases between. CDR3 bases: TGTGCCAGCAGCTCTCGATCAGGGGATGGCTACACCTTC. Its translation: CASSSRSGDGYTF.

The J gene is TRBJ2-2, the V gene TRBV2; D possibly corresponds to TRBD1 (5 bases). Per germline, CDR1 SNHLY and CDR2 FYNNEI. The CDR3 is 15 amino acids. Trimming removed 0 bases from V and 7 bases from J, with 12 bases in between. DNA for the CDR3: TGTGCCAGCAGTGAAGCTCTGCTGGGGCTCGGGGAGCTGTTTTTT. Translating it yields CASSEALLGLGELFF.

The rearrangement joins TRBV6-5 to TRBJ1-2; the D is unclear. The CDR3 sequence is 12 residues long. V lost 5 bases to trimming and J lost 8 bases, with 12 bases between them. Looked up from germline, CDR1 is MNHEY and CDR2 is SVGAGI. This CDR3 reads CASSPGPRGYTF. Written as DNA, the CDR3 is TGTGCCAGCAGTCCCGGCCCGAGGGGCTACACCTTC.

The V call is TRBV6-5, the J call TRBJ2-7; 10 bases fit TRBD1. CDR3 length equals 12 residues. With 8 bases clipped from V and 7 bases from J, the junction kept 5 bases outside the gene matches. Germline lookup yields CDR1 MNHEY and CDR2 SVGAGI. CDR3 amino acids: CASYADRGEQYF. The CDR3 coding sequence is TGTGCCAGCTACGCGGACAGGGGGGAGCAGTACTTC.

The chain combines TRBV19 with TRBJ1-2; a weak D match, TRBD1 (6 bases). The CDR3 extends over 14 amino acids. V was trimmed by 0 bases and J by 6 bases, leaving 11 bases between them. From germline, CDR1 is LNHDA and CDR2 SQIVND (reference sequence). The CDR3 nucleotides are TGTGCCAGTAGTATAGACAATACAGGGAATGGCTACACCTTC. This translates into CASSIDNTGNGYTF.

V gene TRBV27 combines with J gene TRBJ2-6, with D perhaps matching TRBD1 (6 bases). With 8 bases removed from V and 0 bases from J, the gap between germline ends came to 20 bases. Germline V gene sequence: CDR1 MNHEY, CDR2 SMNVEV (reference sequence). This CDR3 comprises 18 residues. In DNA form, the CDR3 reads TGTGCCAGCGGTACAGGGTACGTTTTACACTCTGGGGCCAACGTCCTGACTTTC. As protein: CASGTGYVLHSGANVLTF.

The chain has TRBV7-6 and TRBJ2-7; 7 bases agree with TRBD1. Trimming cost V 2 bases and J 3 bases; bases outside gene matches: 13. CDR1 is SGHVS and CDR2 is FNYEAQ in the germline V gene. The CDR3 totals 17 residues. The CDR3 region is CASSLRGKGTVNYEQYF. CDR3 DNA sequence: TGTGCCAGCAGCTTAAGAGGGAAGGGGACAGTCAACTACGAGCAGTACTTC. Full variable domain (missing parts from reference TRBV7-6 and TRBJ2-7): GAGVSQSPRYKVTKRGQDVALRCDPISGHVSLYWYRQALGQGPEFLTYFNYEAQQDKSGLPNDRFSAERPEGSISTLTIQRTEQRDSAMYRCASSLRGKGTVNYEQYFGPGTRLTVT.

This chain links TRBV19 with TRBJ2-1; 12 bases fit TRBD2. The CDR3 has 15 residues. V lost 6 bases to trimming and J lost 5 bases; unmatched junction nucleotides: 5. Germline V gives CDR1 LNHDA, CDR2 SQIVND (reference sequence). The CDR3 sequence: CASRLGLAGNNEQFF. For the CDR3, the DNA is TGTGCCAGTAGGCTTGGACTAGCGGGAAACAATGAGCAGTTCTTC.

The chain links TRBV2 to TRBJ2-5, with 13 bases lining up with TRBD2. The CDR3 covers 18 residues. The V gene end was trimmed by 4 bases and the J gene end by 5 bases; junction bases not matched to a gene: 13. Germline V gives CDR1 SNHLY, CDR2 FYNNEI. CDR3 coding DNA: TGTGCCAGCAGTGGCCCGACTAGCGGGGGGCCCCCCAGGGAGACCCAGTACTTC. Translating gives CASSGPTSGGPPRETQYF.

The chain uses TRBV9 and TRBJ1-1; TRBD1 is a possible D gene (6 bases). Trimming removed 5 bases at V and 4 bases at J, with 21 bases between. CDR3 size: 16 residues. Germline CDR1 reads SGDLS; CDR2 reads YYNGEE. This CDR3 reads CASRPGWGLGSTEAFF. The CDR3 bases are TGTGCCAGCAGACCCGGTTGGGGGCTGGGTAGCACTGAAGCTTTCTTT. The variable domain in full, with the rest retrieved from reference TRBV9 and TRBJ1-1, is DSGVTQTPKHLITATGQRVTLRCSPRSGDLSVYWYQQSLDQGLQFLIQYYNGEERAKGNILERFSAQQFPDLHSELNLSSLELGDSALYFCASRPGWGLGSTEAFFGQGTRLTVV.

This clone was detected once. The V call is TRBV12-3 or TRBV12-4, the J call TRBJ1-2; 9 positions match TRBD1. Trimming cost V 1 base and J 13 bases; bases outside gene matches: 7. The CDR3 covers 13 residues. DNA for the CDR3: TGTGCCAGCAGTTTAGTCCCGGGACAGGGATTCACCTTC. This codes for CASSLVPGQGFTF.

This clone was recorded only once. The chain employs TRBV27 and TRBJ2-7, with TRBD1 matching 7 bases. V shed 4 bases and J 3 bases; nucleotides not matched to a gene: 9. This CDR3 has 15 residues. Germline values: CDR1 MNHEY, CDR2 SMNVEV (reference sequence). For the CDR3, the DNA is TGTGCCAGCAGTTCCCGGGACAGAAACTTCTACGAGCAGTACTTC. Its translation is CASSSRDRNFYEQYF.

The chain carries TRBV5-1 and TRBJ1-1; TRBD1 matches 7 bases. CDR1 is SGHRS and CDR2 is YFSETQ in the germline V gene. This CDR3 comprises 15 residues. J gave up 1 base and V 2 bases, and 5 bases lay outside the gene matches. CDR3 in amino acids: CASSLGRTGNTEAFF. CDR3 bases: TGCGCCAGCAGCTTAGGGAGGACAGGGAACACTGAAGCTTTCTTT.

DNA of the CDR3: TGTGCCAGCAGCTCACGGCAGGGTCCATACAACACTGAAGCTTTCTTT. Amino acid sequence: CASSSRQGPYNTEAFF. The V call is TRBV7-2, the J call TRBJ1-1; D perhaps matches TRBD1 (5 bases). Germline V gene sequence: CDR1 SGHTA, CDR2 FQGNSA. Trimming left V 4 bases short and J 2 bases short, with 17 bases between. This CDR3 has 16 amino acids.